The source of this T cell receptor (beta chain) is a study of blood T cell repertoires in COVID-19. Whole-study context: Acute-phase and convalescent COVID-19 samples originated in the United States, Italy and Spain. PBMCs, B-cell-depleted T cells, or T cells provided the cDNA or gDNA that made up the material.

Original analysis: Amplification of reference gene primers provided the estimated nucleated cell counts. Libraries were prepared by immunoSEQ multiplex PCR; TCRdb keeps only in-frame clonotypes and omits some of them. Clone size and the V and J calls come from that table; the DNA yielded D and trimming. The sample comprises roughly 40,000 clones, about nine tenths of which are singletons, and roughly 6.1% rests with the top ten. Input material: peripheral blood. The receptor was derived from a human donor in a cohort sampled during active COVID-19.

The CDR3 loop is CASSVNSLLGPYNEQFF. In DNA, the CDR3 is TGTGCCAGCAGCGTAAATAGCTTACTAGGGCCCTACAATGAGCAGTTCTTC. The chain carries TRBV9 and TRBJ2-1; D possibly corresponds to TRBD2 (5 bases). The CDR3 has 17 residues. From germline, CDR1 is SGDLS and CDR2 YYNGEE. V was clipped by 1 base and J by 2 bases, with 16 bases between them.